Listed here are 25 T cell receptor beta chains from one sample, sequenced in a study of T cell responses to AZD1222 COVID-19 vaccine (dated by TCRdb to about 2021). What this sample's time point label stands for: about 28 days (+/-7) after the second vaccine dose. Receptors were amplified or captured by the immunoSEQ multiplex PCR assay. In TCRdb, the immuneACCESS table is reduced to in-frame sequences with V and J assigned. These tables do not hold every clone; where another copy was compared, an unresolved V gene accounts for under half, and the others remain unexplained. Present in this sample are more than 150,000 clones, 90% to 95% of which were seen just once. Approximately 1.5% of the sample is in the top ten clones. This sample comprised peripheral blood, obtained 28 days after the second AZD1222 dose. The receptors originated from an adult who received the AZD1222 COVID-19 vaccine.

The chain recombines TRBV7-8 with TRBJ1-2, with a weak D call TRBD1 (6 bases). V lost 1 base to trimming and J lost 7 bases, with 16 bases between them. Germline lookup yields CDR1 SGHVS and CDR2 FQNEAQ. This CDR3 contains 15 residues. In DNA form, the CDR3 reads TGTGCCAGCAGCTTAGACGAGGGGGGGCCTGGTGGCTACACCTTC. Its protein is CASSLDEGGPGGYTF.

J is TRBJ2-1 and V is TRBV24-1, with 8 bases matching TRBD1. Germline V gene sequence: CDR1 KGHDR, CDR2 SFDVKD. This CDR3 spans 15 amino acids. Trimming removed 3 bases from V and 7 bases from J; junction bases left unmatched: 7. The CDR3 reads CATSDPGQATNEQFF. The CDR3 region has the DNA TGTGCCACCAGTGATCCGGGACAGGCAACTAATGAGCAGTTCTTC.

The chain links TRBV10-2 to TRBJ1-1, with TRBD1 as a possible D gene (5 bases). The CDR3 has 15 amino acids. V was trimmed by 0 bases and J by 3 bases, leaving 11 bases between them. The germline gives CDR1 WSHSY, CDR2 SAAADI. This CDR3 is CASSESSAGYTEAFF. The DNA for the CDR3 is TGCGCCAGCAGTGAGTCATCGGCAGGGTACACTGAAGCTTTCTTT.

The chain carries TRBV30 and TRBJ1-4; D remains unclear. CDR3 size: 11 residues. Germline loops: CDR1 GTSNPN, CDR2 SVGIG (reference sequence). Between the trimmed V and J ends, which lost 2 bases and 13 bases, there was a span of 11 bases. This CDR3 reads CAWSQNSGLFF. In DNA form, the CDR3 reads TGTGCCTGGAGTCAAAACTCGGGACTGTTTTTT.

V is TRBV13 and J is TRBJ1-3; D ambiguous. This CDR3 is built from 11 residues. In germline, CDR1 is PRHDT, CDR2 FYEKMQ (reference sequence). Between the trimmed V and J ends, which lost 3 bases and 4 bases, there was a span of 1 base. CDR3 nucleotides: TGTGCCAGCAGCTTCGGAAACACCATATATTTT. It is translated as CASSFGNTIYF. The full variable domain, rest sourced from reference TRBV13 and TRBJ1-3, is AAGVIQSPRHLIKEKRETATLKCYPIPRHDTVYWYQQGPGQDPQFLISFYEKMQSDKGSIPDRFSAQQFSDYHSELNMSSLELGDSALYFCASSFGNTIYFGEGSWLTVV.

The chain uses TRBV6-5 and TRBJ2-6; D unclear. V lost 8 bases, J lost 0 bases, and 11 bases lay in between. The CDR3 covers 15 residues. Germline lookup yields CDR1 MNHEY and CDR2 SVGAGI. The CDR3 region is CASEDLISGANVLTF. In DNA form, the CDR3 reads TGTGCCAGCGAAGATTTGATCTCTGGGGCCAACGTCCTGACTTTC.

This sequence joins TRBV2 and TRBJ1-5, with D possibly being TRBD1 (5 bases). The CDR3 has 13 amino acids. Germline V CDR1 and CDR2: SNHLY, FYNNEI. Trimming removed 8 bases at V and 3 bases at J, with 11 bases between. Here the CDR3 DNA reads TGTGCCAGCGGGGGACGGTTCAATCAGCCCCAGCATTTT. The encoded protein is CASGGRFNQPQHF. Together with reference TRBV2 and TRBJ1-5, the CDR3 gives the full variable domain: EPEVTQTPSHQVTQMGQEVILRCVPISNHLYFYWYRQILGQKVEFLVSFYNNEISEKSEIFDDQFSVERPDGSNFTLKIRSTKLEDSAMYFCASGGRFNQPQHFGDGTRLSIL.

The CDR3 nucleotides read TGCGCCAGCAGCTCGTTGGACGGTTTCCAAGAGACCCAGTACTTC. Protein sequence: CASSSLDGFQETQYF. The J gene is TRBJ2-5, the V gene TRBV5-1; D ambiguous. The CDR3 covers 15 residues. The germline V and J ends were trimmed by 3 bases and 1 base, with 13 bases remaining between them. The germline CDR1 and CDR2 sequences are SGHRS and YFSETQ. Looking up the rest from reference TRBV5-1 and TRBJ2-5 gives the full variable domain: KAGVTQTPRYLIKTRGQQVTLSCSPISGHRSVSWYQQTPGQGLQFLFEYFSETQRNKGNFPGRFSGRQFSNSRSEMNVSTLELGDSALYLCASSSLDGFQETQYFGPGTRLLVL.

V and J are TRBV11-2 and TRBJ2-1, with TRBD2 matching 8 bases. Germline V gene sequence: CDR1 SGHAT, CDR2 FQNNGV. The J segment lost 7 bases and the V segment lost 5 bases, leaving 13 bases of the junction unmatched. CDR3 length: 16 residues. CDR3: CASSKNAGGLTNEQFF. As DNA, the CDR3 is TGTGCCAGCAGCAAAAATGCGGGGGGACTAACTAATGAGCAGTTCTTC.

This clone came up once. V usage is TRBV6-5 and J usage is TRBJ2-1, with D possibly being TRBD2 (6 bases). This CDR3 contains 16 residues. V lost 2 bases and J 0 bases, leaving 11 bases between the germline ends. The germline V gene encodes CDR1 MNHEY and CDR2 SVGAGI. CDR3 DNA sequence: TGTGCCAGCAGTTACCGGGACTCGAGCTCCTACAATGAGCAGTTCTTC. Protein sequence: CASSYRDSSSYNEQFF.

J is TRBJ2-7 and V is TRBV9; TRBD2 is a possible D gene (6 bases). V dropped 3 bases and J dropped 3 bases, with 10 bases sitting between them. CDR3 length equals 13 residues. The germline V gene encodes CDR1 SGDLS and CDR2 YYNGEE. CDR3 sequence reads: CASSAGLNYEQYF. DNA for the CDR3: TGTGCCAGCAGCGCGGGACTGAACTACGAGCAGTACTTC.

As DNA, the CDR3 is TGTGCCAGCAGGCAGCGGAGCTCTGGAAACACCATATATTTT. Translated: CASRQRSSGNTIYF. V usage is TRBV4-2 and J usage is TRBJ1-3; the D is unclear. CDR1 is LGHNA and CDR2 is YNFKEQ in the germline V gene. The CDR3 has 14 amino acids. V dropped 6 bases and J dropped 0 bases, with 9 bases sitting between them.

The V and J genes are TRBV28 and TRBJ1-1; D is ambiguous. This CDR3 is 11 amino acids long. Germline CDR1 MDHEN, CDR2 SYDVKM. V lost 6 bases and J lost 1, with 3 bases in between. CDR3 sequence reads: CASRENTEAFF. CDR3 DNA: TGTGCCAGCAGGGAGAACACTGAAGCTTTCTTT.

The chain employs TRBV7-2 and TRBJ1-2; maybe TRBD1 (6 bases). This CDR3 contains 14 residues. Germline V gene lookup returns CDR1 SGHTA and CDR2 FQGNSA. The V and J ends lost 5 bases and 2 bases respectively, with 12 bases between them. The CDR3 loop is CASSKGTLNYGYTF. Written as DNA, the CDR3 is TGTGCCAGCAGCAAAGGGACACTCAACTATGGCTACACCTTC.

This clone was detected once. This chain connects TRBV2 to TRBJ1-6; D unresolved. The CDR3 is made up of 12 amino acids. The V gene lost 8 bases and the J gene lost 10 bases, with 12 bases spanning the gap. The germline gives CDR1 SNHLY, CDR2 FYNNEI. Here the CDR3 DNA reads TGTGCCAGCGGCACCCGTGAGTCACCCCTCCACTTT. Translating it yields CASGTRESPLHF.

The chain joins TRBV11-2 to TRBJ1-2; no reliable D call. The CDR3 consists of 16 residues. CDR1 SGHAT and CDR2 FQNNGV come from the germline V gene. V was shortened by 5 bases and J by 1 base, with 17 bases between the two germline ends. CDR3 loop: CASSQLGVGINYGYTF. The CDR3 DNA follows: TGTGCCAGCAGCCAGCTGGGTGTAGGGATTAACTATGGCTACACCTTC.

V is TRBV19 and J is TRBJ2-3; D is undetermined. Trimming cost V 7 bases and J 1 base, with 12 bases left between them. In germline, CDR1 is LNHDA, CDR2 SQIVND (reference sequence). This CDR3 contains 14 residues. CDR3 nucleotides: TGTGCCAGTACTAAGGGTAGGGGCACAGATACGCAGTATTTT. Translating it yields CASTKGRGTDTQYF.

CDR3 sequence reads: CAWCRTGLSGELFF. The CDR3 coding sequence is TGTGCCTGGTGTAGGACAGGGTTATCCGGGGAGCTGTTTTTT. This chain uses TRBV30 with TRBJ2-2; 8 positions match TRBD1. Germline trimming cut 5 bases from V and 6 bases from J; bases unmatched to any gene: 8. CDR1 GTSNPN and CDR2 SVGIG come from the germline V gene (reference sequence). The CDR3 runs to 14 residues.

The chain carries TRBV4-1 and TRBJ1-4, with 7 bases fitting TRBD1. The CDR3 extends over 15 amino acids. J was trimmed by 4 bases and V by 3 bases; bases with no gene match: 5. Germline assignment: CDR1 MGHRA and CDR2 YSYEKL. CDR3 DNA sequence: TGCGCCAGCAGCCACCCGGGACAGTTTAATGAAAAACTGTTTTTT. This sequence encodes CASSHPGQFNEKLFF.

The J gene is TRBJ2-2, the V gene TRBV11-3; no firm D call. V was trimmed by 5 bases and J by 7 bases, leaving 20 bases between them. CDR1 is SGHNT, CDR2 YENEEA, per germline. CDR3 length equals 16 residues. As DNA, the CDR3 is TGTGCCAGCAGCGCCGAAGGGCAGATCTCCGGCGGGGAGCTGTTTTTT. This codes for CASSAEGQISGGELFF.

The V gene is TRBV18, the J gene TRBJ1-4; D possibly corresponds to TRBD1 (6 bases). In germline, CDR1 is KGHSH, CDR2 LQKENI. This CDR3 is 17 amino acids long. The V end was cut by 2 bases, the J end by 0 bases, with 13 bases between. CDR3 region: CASSPIGQFATNEKLFF. CDR3 nucleotides: TGTGCCAGCTCACCAATAGGACAGTTTGCAACTAATGAAAAACTGTTTTTT.

This rearrangement joins TRBV27 to TRBJ2-5, with D possibly TRBD1 on 5 matching bases. Deletions cut 0 bases from V and 1 base from J, with 9 bases between. CDR1 is MNHEY and CDR2 is SMNVEV in the germline V gene (reference sequence). The CDR3 totals 15 residues. In DNA, the CDR3 is TGTGCCAGCAGTTTATCCAGACAGTCCCAAGAGACCCAGTACTTC. Encoded protein: CASSLSRQSQETQYF.

The J gene is TRBJ1-6, the V gene TRBV7-6; D unclear. CDR3 length: 13 residues. Per germline, CDR1 SGHVS and CDR2 FNYEAQ. The germline V and J ends were trimmed by 1 base and 7 bases, with 5 bases remaining between them. This CDR3 is CASSLVRNSPLHF. The CDR3 bases are TGTGCCAGCAGCTTAGTCAGAAATTCACCCCTCCACTTT.

J is TRBJ1-2 and V is TRBV3-1 (or the pseudogene TRBV3-2); the match to TRBD1 covers 8 bases. The CDR3 runs to 13 residues. V was pared by 5 bases and J by 14 bases, with 13 bases of the junction left unmatched. Germline assignment: CDR1 LGHDT and CDR2 YNNKEL (reference sequence). Here the CDR3 reads CASSERDRGAGTF. The CDR3 DNA follows: TGTGCCAGCAGCGAACGAGACAGGGGAGCTGGAACCTTC.

This clone appeared a single time. The chain has TRBV6-5 and TRBJ2-7; 7 nucleotides line up with TRBD1. Trimming cost V 5 bases and J 7 bases; bases outside gene matches: 11. Germline CDR1 MNHEY, CDR2 SVGAGI. This CDR3 region has 14 residues. CDR3 loop: CASSTVQGVHEQYF. The DNA of the CDR3 is TGTGCCAGCAGTACCGTCCAGGGGGTACATGAGCAGTACTTC.